The 8 T cell receptor beta chains below come from one sample, sequenced in a study of CD8 T cells in ankylosing spondylitis. TCRdb re-analysed the 5' RACE reads in MiXCR, keeping a single row per CDR3 protein. Of some 30,000 distinct CDR3 sequences in the sample, roughly 7.2% were seen once. Source material: blood, either unsorted or a sorted T cell fraction (not recorded which). Receptors originate from a male donor with ankylosing spondylitis or in good health (not recorded which).

The chain couples TRBV10-3 to TRBJ2-1; 7 positions agree with TRBD1. CDR1 ENHRY and CDR2 SYGVKD come from the germline V gene. With 7 bases clipped from V and 0 bases from J, the junction kept 12 bases outside the gene matches. CDR3 length: 17 amino acids. The CDR3 DNA reads as TGTGCCATCACTTCAAAAAAGGGGGCCCCCTCCTACAATGAGCAGTTCTTC. Its protein product is CAITSKKGAPSYNEQFF.

This clonotype was seen a handful of times. This sequence joins TRBV7-9 and TRBJ2-7; tentatively, D is TRBD2 (5 bases). Germline lookup yields CDR1 SEHNR and CDR2 FQNEAQ (reference sequence). The V end was cut by 5 bases, the J end by 4 bases, with 9 bases between. The CDR3 is made up of 12 amino acids. The CDR3 here is CASSPRGYEQYF. As DNA, the CDR3 is TGTGCCAGCAGCCCCCGGGGATACGAGCAGTACTTC.

This clonotype was detected ten times or more. The V gene is TRBV9, the J gene TRBJ2-4; tentatively, D is TRBD2 (6 bases). This CDR3 has 14 amino acids. V lost 2 bases to trimming and J lost 6 bases, with 12 bases between them. Germline V gene data show CDR1 as SGDLS and CDR2 as YYNGEE. CDR3 loop: CASSVSSAINIQYF. CDR3 DNA sequence: TGTGCCAGCAGCGTCTCTAGCGCGATAAACATTCAGTACTTC.

This clonotype came up many times. The chain combines TRBV10-3 with TRBJ2-5; TRBD1 is a possible D gene (6 bases). Trimming took off 6 bases at V and 1 base at J, with 12 bases between the two ends. The CDR3 consists of 14 residues. Germline CDR1 is ENHRY and CDR2 is SYGVKD. The CDR3 region has the DNA TGTGCCATCAGCAAGGACAGCCCCCAAGAGACCCAGTACTTC. This encodes CAISKDSPQETQYF.

This clonotype has at least ten counts. V usage is TRBV6-2 or TRBV6-3 and J usage is TRBJ2-1; D tentatively fits TRBD1 or TRBD2 (5 bases each). The V end lost 0 bases, the J end lost 6 bases, and 9 bases lay between the germline ends. The CDR3 has 14 amino acids. CDR1 is MNHEY and CDR2 is SVGEGT in the germline V gene. The CDR3 bases are TGTGCCAGCAGTTACTCGGGGGACCCCAATGAGCAGTTCTTC. It translates to CASSYSGDPNEQFF.

In its sample, this clonotype was seen many times. Since a much larger clone is just one base distant, this may be a read error. Here the CDR3 DNA reads TGCAGTGCTATCCCCCCCCAGGGACAAGCTTTCTTT. Translating it yields CSAIPPQGQAFF. The rearrangement joins TRBV20-1 to TRBJ1-1, with D possibly TRBD1 on 5 matching bases. V was trimmed by 4 bases and J by 9 bases, leaving 15 bases between them. Germline V gives CDR1 DFQATT, CDR2 SNEGSKA (reference sequence). This CDR3 region has 12 residues.

This clonotype has a count of ten or more. CDR3 bases: TGTGCCAGCTCACCGACCGGGACTAGCGCCTACGAGCAGTACTTC. Amino acid sequence: CASSPTGTSAYEQYF. The V and J genes are TRBV18 and TRBJ2-7; 10 nucleotides align to TRBD2. CDR3 length: 15 amino acids. CDR1 and CDR2 from the germline V gene are KGHSH and LQKENI. Unmatched junction bases numbered 4, after V lost 3 bases and J lost 2 bases.

This clonotype was seen ten or more times. V is TRBV5-1 and J is TRBJ1-2; D not certain. Germline CDR1 is SGHRS and CDR2 is YFSETQ. V was pared by 2 bases and J by 3 bases, with 5 bases between. The CDR3 has 12 amino acids. The CDR3 spells CASSLRDYGYTF. The CDR3 coding sequence is TGCGCCAGCAGCTTACGAGACTATGGCTACACCTTC.